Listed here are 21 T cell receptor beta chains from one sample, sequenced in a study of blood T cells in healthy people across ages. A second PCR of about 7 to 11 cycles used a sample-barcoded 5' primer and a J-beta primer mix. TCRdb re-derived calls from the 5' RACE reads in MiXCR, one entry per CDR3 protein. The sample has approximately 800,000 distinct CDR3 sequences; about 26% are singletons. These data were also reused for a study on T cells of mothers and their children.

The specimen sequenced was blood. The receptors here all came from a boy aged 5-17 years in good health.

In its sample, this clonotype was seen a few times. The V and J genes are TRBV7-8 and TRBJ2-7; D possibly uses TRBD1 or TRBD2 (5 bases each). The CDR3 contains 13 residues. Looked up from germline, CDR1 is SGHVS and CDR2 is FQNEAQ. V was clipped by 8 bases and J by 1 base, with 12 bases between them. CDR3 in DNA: TGTGCCAGCGGGGACCAGAGATCCTACGAGCAGTACTTC. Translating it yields CASGDQRSYEQYF.

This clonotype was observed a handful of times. The CDR3 DNA follows: TGTGCCAGTAGTAAAACTACTGAAAGTTATGGCTACACCTTC. Amino acids: CASSKTTESYGYTF. This rearrangement joins TRBV19 to TRBJ1-2; D not certain. V was trimmed by 4 bases and J by 5 bases, leaving 14 bases between them. Germline lookup yields CDR1 LNHDA and CDR2 SQIVND (reference sequence). This CDR3 has 14 amino acids.

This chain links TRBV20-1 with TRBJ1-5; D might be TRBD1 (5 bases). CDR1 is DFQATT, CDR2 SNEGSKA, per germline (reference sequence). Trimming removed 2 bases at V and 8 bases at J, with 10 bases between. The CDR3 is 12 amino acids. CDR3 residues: CSARQGLEPQHF. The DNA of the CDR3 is TGCAGTGCTAGACAGGGACTTGAGCCCCAGCATTTT.

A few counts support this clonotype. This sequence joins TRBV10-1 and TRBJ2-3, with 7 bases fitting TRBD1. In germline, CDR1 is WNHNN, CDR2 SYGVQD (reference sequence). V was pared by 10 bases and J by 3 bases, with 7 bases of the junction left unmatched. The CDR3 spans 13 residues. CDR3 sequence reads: CATRQGVTDTQYF. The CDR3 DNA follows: TGCGCCACCCGACAGGGAGTGACAGATACGCAGTATTTT.

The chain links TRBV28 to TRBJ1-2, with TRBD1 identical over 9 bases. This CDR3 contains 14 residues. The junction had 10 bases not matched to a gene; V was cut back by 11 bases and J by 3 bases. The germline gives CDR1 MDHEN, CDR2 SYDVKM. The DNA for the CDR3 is TGTGCCGTACAACAGGGGGCATCTTACTATGGCTACACCTTC. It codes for CAVQQGASYYGYTF.

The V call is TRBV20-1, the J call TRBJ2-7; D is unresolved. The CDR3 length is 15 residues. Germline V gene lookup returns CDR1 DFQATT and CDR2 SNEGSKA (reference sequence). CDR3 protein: CGALNPLSNYYEQYF. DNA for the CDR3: TGCGGAGCCCTAAATCCCCTCTCCAACTACTACGAGCAGTACTTC.

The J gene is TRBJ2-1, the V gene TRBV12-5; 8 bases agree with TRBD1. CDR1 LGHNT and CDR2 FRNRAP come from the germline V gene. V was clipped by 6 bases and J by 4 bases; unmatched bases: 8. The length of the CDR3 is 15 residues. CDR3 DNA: TGTGCTAGTGGATCTGACAGGGGCCCTTACAATGAGCAGTTCTTC. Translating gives CASGSDRGPYNEQFF.

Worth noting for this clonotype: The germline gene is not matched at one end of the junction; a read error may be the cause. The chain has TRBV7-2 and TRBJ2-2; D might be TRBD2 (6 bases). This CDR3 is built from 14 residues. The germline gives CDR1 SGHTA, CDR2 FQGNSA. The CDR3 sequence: CASSAQTSTGVLFF. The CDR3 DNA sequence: TGTGCCAGCAGCGCCCAGACTAGTACCGGGGTGCTGTTTTTT.

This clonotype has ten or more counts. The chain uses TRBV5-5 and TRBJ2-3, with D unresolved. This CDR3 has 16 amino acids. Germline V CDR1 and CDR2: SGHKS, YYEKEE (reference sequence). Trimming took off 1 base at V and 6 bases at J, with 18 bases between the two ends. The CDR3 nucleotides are TGTGCCAGCAGCTTGACATTCTCGTTGTCGAGGGATACGCAGTATTTT. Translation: CASSLTFSLSRDTQYF.

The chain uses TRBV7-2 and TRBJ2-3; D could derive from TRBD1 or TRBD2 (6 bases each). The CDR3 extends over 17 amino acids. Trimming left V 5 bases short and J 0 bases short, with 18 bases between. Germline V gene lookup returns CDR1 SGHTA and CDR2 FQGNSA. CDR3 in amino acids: CASSPGTGRTSTDTQYF. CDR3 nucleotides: TGTGCCAGCAGCCCCGGCACAGGGAGGACTAGCACAGATACGCAGTATTTT. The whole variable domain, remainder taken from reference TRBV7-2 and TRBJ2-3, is GAGVSQSPSNKVTEKGKDVELRCDPISGHTALYWYRQSLGQGLEFLIYFQGNSAPDKSGLPSDRFSAERTGGSVSTLTIQRTQQEDSAVYLCASSPGTGRTSTDTQYFGPGTRLTVL.

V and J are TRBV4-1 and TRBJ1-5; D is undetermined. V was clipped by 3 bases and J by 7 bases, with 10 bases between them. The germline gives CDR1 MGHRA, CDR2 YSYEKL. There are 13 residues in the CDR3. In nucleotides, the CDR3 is TGCGCCAGCAGCCAGCGACCGGACCAGCCCCAGCATTTT. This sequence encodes CASSQRPDQPQHF.

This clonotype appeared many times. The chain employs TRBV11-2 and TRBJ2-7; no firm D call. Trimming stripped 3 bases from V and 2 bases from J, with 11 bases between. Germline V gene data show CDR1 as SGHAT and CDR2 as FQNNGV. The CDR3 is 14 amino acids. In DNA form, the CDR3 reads TGTGCCAGCAGCTTCGGCCAAGGAACCTACGAGCAGTACTTC. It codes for CASSFGQGTYEQYF.

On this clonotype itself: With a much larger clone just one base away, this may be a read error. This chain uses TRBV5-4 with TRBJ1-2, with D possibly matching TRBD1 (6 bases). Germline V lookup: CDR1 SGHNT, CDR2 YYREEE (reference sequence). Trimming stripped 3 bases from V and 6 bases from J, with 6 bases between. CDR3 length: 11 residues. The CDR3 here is CASSYRDGYTF. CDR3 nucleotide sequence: TGTGCCAGCAGCTACAGGGATGGCTACACCTTC.

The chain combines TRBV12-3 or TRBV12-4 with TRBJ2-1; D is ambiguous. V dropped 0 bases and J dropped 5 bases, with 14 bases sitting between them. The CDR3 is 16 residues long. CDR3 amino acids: CASSLAIWLVDNEQFF. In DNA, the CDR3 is TGTGCCAGCAGTTTAGCGATCTGGTTGGTCGACAATGAGCAGTTCTTC.

The CDR3 DNA reads TGTGCCAGCAGCTTGCCCGGACAGAACTCTGGAAACACCATATATTTT. Protein: CASSLPGQNSGNTIYF. The gene calls are TRBV5-6 and TRBJ1-3; possible D gene TRBD1, 6 bases. This CDR3 is built from 16 residues. Germline V CDR1 and CDR2: SGHDT, YYEEEE. V gave up 1 base and J gave up 0 bases, with 11 bases separating them.

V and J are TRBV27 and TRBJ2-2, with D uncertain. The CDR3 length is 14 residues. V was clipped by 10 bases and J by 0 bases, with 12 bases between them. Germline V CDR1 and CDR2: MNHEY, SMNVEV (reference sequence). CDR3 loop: CATSVRTNTGELFF. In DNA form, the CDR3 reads TGTGCCACCTCTGTCCGGACGAACACCGGGGAGCTGTTTTTT.

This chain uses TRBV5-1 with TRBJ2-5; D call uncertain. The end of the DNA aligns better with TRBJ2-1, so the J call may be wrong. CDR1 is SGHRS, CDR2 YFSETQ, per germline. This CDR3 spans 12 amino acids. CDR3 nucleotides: TGCGCCAGCAGCTCTAGTGTTATGGGGCAGTTCTTC. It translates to CASSSSVMGQFF.

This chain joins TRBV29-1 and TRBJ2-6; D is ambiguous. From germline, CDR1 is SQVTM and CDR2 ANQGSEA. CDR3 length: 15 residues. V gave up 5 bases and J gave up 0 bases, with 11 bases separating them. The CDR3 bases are TGCAGCGTTTTAGGTTTGAGCTCTGGGGCCAACGTCCTGACTTTC. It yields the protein CSVLGLSSGANVLTF.

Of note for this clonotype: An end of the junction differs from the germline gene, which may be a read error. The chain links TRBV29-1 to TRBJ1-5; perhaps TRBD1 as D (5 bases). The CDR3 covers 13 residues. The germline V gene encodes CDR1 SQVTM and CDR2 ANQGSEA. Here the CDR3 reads CIVTLQGSQPQHF. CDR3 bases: TGCATCGTTACTTTGCAGGGCAGTCAGCCCCAGCATTTT.

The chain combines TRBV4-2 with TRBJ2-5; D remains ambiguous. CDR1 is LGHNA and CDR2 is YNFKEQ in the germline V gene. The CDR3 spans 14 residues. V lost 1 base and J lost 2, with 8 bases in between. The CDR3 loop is CASSQVERQETQYF. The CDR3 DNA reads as TGTGCCAGCAGCCAAGTGGAAAGGCAAGAGACCCAGTACTTC.

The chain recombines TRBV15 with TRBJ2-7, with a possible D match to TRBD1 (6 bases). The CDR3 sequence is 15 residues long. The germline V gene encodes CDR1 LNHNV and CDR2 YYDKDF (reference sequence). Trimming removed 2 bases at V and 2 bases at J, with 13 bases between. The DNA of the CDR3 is TGTGCCACCAGCAGAAACTGGGACACCACCTACGAGCAGTACTTC. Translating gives CATSRNWDTTYEQYF. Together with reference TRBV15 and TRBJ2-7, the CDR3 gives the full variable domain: DAMVIQNPRYQVTQFGKPVTLSCSQTLNHNVMYWYQQKSSQAPKLLFHYYDKDFNNEADTPDNFQSRRPNTSFCFLDIRSPGLGDTAMYLCATSRNWDTTYEQYFGPGTRLTVT.